Listed below are T cell receptor beta chains from one sample, sequenced in a study of T-cell memory formation after mild COVID-19. TCRdb reanalysed the 5' RACE reads using MiXCR and keeps one entry per CDR3 protein. This sample has under 450,000 distinct CDR3 sequences, with approximately 15% found just once. Sequencing was carried out using PBMCs or a T cell subset sorted from them (not recorded which). Every receptor here comes from a man aged 18-30 years who had mild COVID-19 (a few samples of this study predate the infection). Cell type and time point are not known. Each CDR3 is given with its conserved first and last residue. The D gene is left open where the match is weak. Size values are once, few and many counts, or a class for expanded clones, and some rows have none.

j_gene,abundance,d_gene,v_gene,CDR3aa,CDR3nt
TRBJ2-5,once,.,TRBV28,CASRGEYDSPWDF,TGTGCCAGCAGGGGGGAATATGACAGCCCCTGGGACTTC
TRBJ2-5,few,TRBD1,TRBV5-1,CASSSPDRDRSETQYF,TGCGCCAGCAGCTCACCAGACAGGGATCGGTCAGAGACCCAGTACTTC
TRBJ1-5,many,.,TRBV20-1,CSASGGGPRPQHF,TGCAGTGCTAGTGGGGGCGGACCTCGGCCCCAGCATTTT
TRBJ2-7,few,.,TRBV27,CASSYRSSQYEQYF,TGTGCCAGCAGTTACAGATCGTCCCAATACGAGCAGTACTTC
TRBJ1-6,few,.,TRBV4-1,CASSQVFVSPLHF,TGCGCCAGCAGCCAAGTATTTGTCTCACCCCTCCACTTT
TRBJ2-3,few,TRBD2,TRBV7-6,CASSPTSGGGRTDTQYF,TGTGCCAGCAGTCCCACTAGCGGGGGAGGCCGCACAGATACGCAGTATTTT
TRBJ2-5,.,.,TRBV5-1,CASSFGSGSETQYF,TGCGCCAGCAGCTTTGGCTCAGGGTCGGAGACCCAGTACTTC
TRBJ2-1,few,TRBD2,TRBV20-1,CSAGGRVNEQFF,TGCAGTGCGGGCGGGAGGGTCAATGAGCAGTTCTTC
TRBJ2-2,.,.,TRBV20-1,CSARDLNANTGELFF,TGCAGTGCTAGAGATCTAAATGCTAACACCGGGGAGCTGTTTTTT
TRBJ2-5,.,TRBD2,TRBV5-1,CASSPQGGESLAQETQYF,TGCGCCAGCAGCCCGCAGGGAGGGGAGAGCCTAGCCCAAGAGACCCAGTACTTC
TRBJ2-5,once,.,TRBV2,CASSERSRETQYF,TGTGCCAGCAGTGAAAGGAGTCGCGAGACCCAGTACTTC
TRBJ2-7,few,.,TRBV30,CAWSVRQPEQYF,TGTGCCTGGAGTGTACGTCAGCCCGAGCAGTACTTC
TRBJ1-5,.,TRBD1,TRBV6-5,CASSYSQGGNQPQHF,TGTGCCAGCAGTTACTCACAGGGGGGCAATCAGCCCCAGCATTTT
TRBJ1-5,few,TRBD1,TRBV12-3/TRBV12-4,CASSSGQGGQPQHF,TGTGCCAGCAGCTCTGGACAGGGGGGGCAGCCCCAGCATTTT
TRBJ1-6,.,TRBD1,TRBV20-1,CSASPDRASPLHF,TGCAGTGCTAGCCCGGACAGGGCTTCACCCCTCCACTTT
TRBJ2-1,many,TRBD2,TRBV4-3,CASSQDSSGADEQFF,TGCGCCAGCAGCCAAGATTCTAGCGGGGCCGATGAGCAGTTCTTC
TRBJ2-2,.,TRBD2,TRBV4-2,CASTSGGAGTGELFF,TGTGCCAGCACTAGCGGGGGGGCCGGAACCGGGGAGCTGTTTTTT
TRBJ1-4,.,.,TRBV18,CASSPDLKEKLFF,TGTGCCAGCTCGCCAGACTTGAAAGAAAAACTGTTTTTT
TRBJ1-5,.,.,TRBV20-1,CSARRQGLSTNQPQHF,TGCAGTGCTAGGCGGCAGGGGCTATCCACCAATCAGCCCCAGCATTTT
TRBJ2-7,.,.,TRBV3-1,CASSSDATRRVSEQYF,TGTGCCAGCAGCTCTGACGCGACTAGACGGGTCTCCGAGCAGTACTTC
TRBJ1-4,many,.,TRBV7-9,CASSLERGEKLFF,TGTGCCAGCAGCTTAGAGAGGGGAGAAAAACTGTTTTTT
TRBJ2-2,few,.,TRBV4-1,CASSQDPSPIRELFF,TGCGCCAGCAGCCAAGATCCATCTCCAATTAGGGAGCTGTTTTTT
TRBJ1-5,.,.,TRBV13,CASSMGGNQPQHF,TGTGCCAGTTCCATGGGGGGAAATCAGCCCCAGCATTTT
TRBJ2-1,.,TRBD2,TRBV19,CASSIEGTSAYNEQFF,TGTGCCAGTAGTATAGAGGGGACTAGCGCCTACAATGAGCAGTTCTTC
TRBJ2-1,.,TRBD1,TRBV10-1,CASSVGTGANEQFF,TGCGCCAGCAGTGTCGGGACAGGGGCCAATGAGCAGTTCTTC
TRBJ1-5,many,.,TRBV12-3/TRBV12-4,CASSFGDKNQPQHF,TGTGCCAGCAGTTTTGGGGATAAGAATCAGCCCCAGCATTTT
TRBJ2-4,few,TRBD1,TRBV9,CASSVAGGQNIQYF,TGTGCCAGCAGCGTAGCAGGGGGTCAAAACATTCAGTACTTC
TRBJ2-7,.,TRBD1,TRBV27,CASSPGTVWEQYF,TGTGCCAGCAGTCCTGGGACAGTTTGGGAGCAGTACTTC
TRBJ2-3,many,.,TRBV15,CATSSPGGSDLTDTQYF,TGTGCCACCAGCAGCCCAGGGGGGTCCGATTTGACAGATACGCAGTATTTT
TRBJ1-6,.,TRBD1,TRBV29-1,CSVGQGPDSPLHF,TGCAGCGTCGGACAGGGGCCGGATTCACCCCTCCACTTT
TRBJ2-1,.,TRBD1,TRBV7-3,CASSSPAGTGFNEQFF,TGTGCCAGCAGCTCTCCTGCCGGGACAGGGTTCAATGAGCAGTTCTTC
TRBJ1-2,few,.,TRBV2,CASSAGAGYGYTF,TGTGCCAGCAGTGCAGGCGCTGGGTATGGCTACACCTTC
TRBJ1-5,.,.,TRBV4-3,CASSASNSNQPQHF,TGCGCCAGCAGCGCGTCAAATAGCAATCAGCCCCAGCATTTT
TRBJ2-7,few,.,TRBV25-1,CASSAPLASHEQYF,TGTGCCAGCAGTGCGCCTCTAGCGAGCCACGAGCAGTACTTC
TRBJ2-3,many,.,TRBV10-3,CAISLTVDRTDTQYF,TGTGCCATCAGTTTAACGGTCGATCGCACAGATACGCAGTATTTT
TRBJ2-5,few,.,TRBV11-2,CASSRKETQYF,TGTGCCAGCAGCCGTAAAGAGACCCAGTACTTC